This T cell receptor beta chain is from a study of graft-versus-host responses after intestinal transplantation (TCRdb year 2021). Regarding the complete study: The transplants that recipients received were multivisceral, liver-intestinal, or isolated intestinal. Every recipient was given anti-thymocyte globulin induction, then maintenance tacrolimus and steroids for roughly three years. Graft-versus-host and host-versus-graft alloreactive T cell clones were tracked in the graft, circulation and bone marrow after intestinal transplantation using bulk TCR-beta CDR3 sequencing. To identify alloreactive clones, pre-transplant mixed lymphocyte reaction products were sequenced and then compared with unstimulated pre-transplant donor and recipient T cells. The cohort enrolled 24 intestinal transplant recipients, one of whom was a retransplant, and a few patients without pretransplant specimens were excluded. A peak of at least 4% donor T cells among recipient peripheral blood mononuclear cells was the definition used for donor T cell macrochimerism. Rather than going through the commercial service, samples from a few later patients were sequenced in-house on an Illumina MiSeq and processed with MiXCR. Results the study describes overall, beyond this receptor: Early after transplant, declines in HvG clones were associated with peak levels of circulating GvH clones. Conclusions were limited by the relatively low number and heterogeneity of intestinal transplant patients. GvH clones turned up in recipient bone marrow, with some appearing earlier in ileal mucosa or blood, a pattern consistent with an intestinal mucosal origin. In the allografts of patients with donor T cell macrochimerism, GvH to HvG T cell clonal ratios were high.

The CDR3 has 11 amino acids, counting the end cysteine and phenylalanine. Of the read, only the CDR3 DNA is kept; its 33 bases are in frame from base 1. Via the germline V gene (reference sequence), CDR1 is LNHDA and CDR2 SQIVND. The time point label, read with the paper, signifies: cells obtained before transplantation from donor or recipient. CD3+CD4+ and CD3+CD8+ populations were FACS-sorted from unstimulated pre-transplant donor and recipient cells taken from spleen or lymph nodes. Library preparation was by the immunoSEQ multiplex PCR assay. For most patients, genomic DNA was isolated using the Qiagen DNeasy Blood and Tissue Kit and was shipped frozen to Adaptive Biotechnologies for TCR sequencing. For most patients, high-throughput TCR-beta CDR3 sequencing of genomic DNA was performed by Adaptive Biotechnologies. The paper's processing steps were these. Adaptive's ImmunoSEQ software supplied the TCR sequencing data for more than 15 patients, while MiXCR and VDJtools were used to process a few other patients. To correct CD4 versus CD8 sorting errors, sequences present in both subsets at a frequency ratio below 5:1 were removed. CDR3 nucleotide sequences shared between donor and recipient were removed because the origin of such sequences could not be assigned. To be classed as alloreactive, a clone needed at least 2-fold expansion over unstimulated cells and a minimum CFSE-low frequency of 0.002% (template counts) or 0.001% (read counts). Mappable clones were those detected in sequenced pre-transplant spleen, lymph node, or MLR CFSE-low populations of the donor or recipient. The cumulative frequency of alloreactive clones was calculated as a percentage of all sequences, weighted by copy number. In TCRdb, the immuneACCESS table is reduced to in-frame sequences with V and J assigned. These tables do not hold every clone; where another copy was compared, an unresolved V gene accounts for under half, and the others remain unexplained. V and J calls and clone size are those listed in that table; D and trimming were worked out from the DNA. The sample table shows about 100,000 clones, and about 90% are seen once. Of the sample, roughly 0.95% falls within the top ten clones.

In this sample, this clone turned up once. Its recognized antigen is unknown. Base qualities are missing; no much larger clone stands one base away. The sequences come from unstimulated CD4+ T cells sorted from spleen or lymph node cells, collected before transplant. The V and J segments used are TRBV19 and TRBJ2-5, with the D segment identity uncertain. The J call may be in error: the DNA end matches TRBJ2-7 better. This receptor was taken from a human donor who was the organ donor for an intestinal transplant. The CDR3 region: CASSSAYEQYF. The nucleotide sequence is TGTGCCAGTAGTTCCGCCTACGAGCAGTACTTC.